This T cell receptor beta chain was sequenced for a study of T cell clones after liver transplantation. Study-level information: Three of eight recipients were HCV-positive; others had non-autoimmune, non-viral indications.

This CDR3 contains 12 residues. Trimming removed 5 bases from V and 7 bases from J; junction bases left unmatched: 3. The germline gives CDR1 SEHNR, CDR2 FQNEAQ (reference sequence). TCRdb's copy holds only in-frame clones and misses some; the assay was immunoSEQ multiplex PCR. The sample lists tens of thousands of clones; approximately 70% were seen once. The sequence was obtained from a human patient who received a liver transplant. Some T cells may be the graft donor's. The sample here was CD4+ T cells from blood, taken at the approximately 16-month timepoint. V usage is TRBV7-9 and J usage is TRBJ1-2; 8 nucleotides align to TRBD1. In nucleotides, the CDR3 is TGTGCCAGCAGCCTACAGGGGGGTGGCTACACCTTC. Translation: CASSLQGGGYTF.